Below, one T cell receptor beta chain is given with its context. Antigen unknown. There are 15 residues in the CDR3. The germline V gene encodes CDR1 SNHLY and CDR2 FYNNEI. Trimming cost V 0 bases and J 7 bases, with 16 bases left between them. These data originate in a study of radiation and T cells in renal cell carcinoma. Study-level background: Nephrectomy followed 15 Gy stereotactic body radiation by 4 weeks.

Specified time point: blood 2 weeks post-SBRT. The sample's treatment: 15 Gy SBRT to primary tumor, nephrectomy 4 weeks later. This renal cell carcinoma was of the clear cell type. The study, taken as a whole, reports: In blood, top tumor clones expanded by 2 weeks, shrinking by 4. No pretreatment tumor biopsies were available for baseline clonotypes.

The repertoire was sequenced with immunoSEQ multiplex PCR; TCRdb's copy has only in-frame clones and lacks some. This table holds more than 75,000 clones, 86% found once. The chain joins TRBV2 to TRBJ2-7, with D perhaps TRBD2 (5 bases). The origin of this receptor is a woman aged 45-65 years with renal cell carcinoma. This specimen was blood, taken from a patient whose treatment included radiotherapy and nephrectomy. As DNA, the CDR3 is TGTGCCAGCAGTGAAGCGCACAGCTCCCCGGGGGAGCAGTACTTC. It specifies CASSEAHSSPGEQYF. The full variable domain, in which reference TRBV2 and TRBJ2-7 provide the parts outside the CDR3, is EPEVTQTPSHQVTQMGQEVILRCVPISNHLYFYWYRQILGQKVEFLVSFYNNEISEKSEIFDDQFSVERPDGSNFTLKIRSTKLEDSAMYFCASSEAHSSPGEQYFGPGTRLTVT.